One sample yielded the 2 T cell receptor beta chains listed below, sequenced in a study of early T cells in non-severe SARS-CoV-2 infection. TCRdb reanalysed the 5' RACE reads using MiXCR and keeps one entry per CDR3 protein. The data contain roughly 54,000 distinct CDR3 sequences, 5.6% of them singletons. Input material: whole blood. Every receptor here comes from an adult who was a healthcare worker with PCR-confirmed SARS-CoV-2 infection or an uninfected control (not recorded which).

The chain has TRBV4-1 and TRBJ2-3; D is tentatively TRBD1 or TRBD2 (5 bases each). The CDR3 length is 16 residues. In germline, CDR1 is MGHRA, CDR2 YSYEKL. V lost 3 bases and J lost 6, with 19 bases in between. CDR3 residues: CASSHVRPHEGDTQYF. The DNA of the CDR3 is TGCGCCAGCAGCCACGTCAGGCCGCACGAGGGGGATACGCAGTATTTT.

This clonotype was seen many times. This chain uses TRBV12-3 or TRBV12-4 with TRBJ2-3; 14 bases align to TRBD2. The CDR3 totals 20 residues. V gave up 5 bases and J gave up 5 bases; unmatched junction bases: 18. CDR3 in DNA: TGTGCCAGCAGTCCCCTTCGGAGACTAGCGGGAGGGCCCTCGGGAGATACGCAGTATTTT. The encoded protein is CASSPLRRLAGGPSGDTQYF.